This T cell receptor beta chain was sequenced in a study of identical twins. General observations from the study: Cross-sectional statistical analysis was relied on for the conclusions, without the same donors being followed. Carriage of fewer insertions was seen in abundant cord blood beta clonotypes, whereas memory repertoires showed none.

Per the germline V gene, CDR1 is SGDLS and CDR2 is YYNGEE. This CDR3 has 16 amino acids. The germline V and J ends were trimmed by 2 bases and 7 bases, with 16 bases remaining between them. This clonotype was detected many times. Antigen: not known. TCRdb processed the 5' RACE reads anew with MiXCR; each CDR3 protein has one entry. Among about 200,000 distinct CDR3 sequences listed, roughly 9.4% were seen once. The chain recombines TRBV9 with TRBJ1-6; perhaps TRBD1 as D (5 bases). The clonotype comes from a woman under 30 in good health. Sequenced: memory (CD45RO+) T cells sorted from blood. CDR3 sequence: CASSVGGVPGNSPLHF. CDR3 sequence (DNA): TGTGCCAGCAGCGTCGGGGGGGTACCGGGGAATTCACCCCTCCACTTT.